This TCR beta chain was recorded in a study of CD8+ T cells in alopecia areata. Turning to the study itself: Grafting placed skin from approximately 6-13-month-old C3H/HeJ donors with spontaneous alopecia onto roughly 7-10-week-old female C3H/HeJ mice.

Reverse transcription of extracted RNA yielded cDNA, which provided the sequencing template. Clones were read by immunoSEQ multiplex PCR, and TCRdb kept only the in-frame ones, dropping some. The sample presents around 100,000 clones, none singletons. This clone has at least ten counts. Antigen unknown. Mouse germline and gene names are used. The DNA ends 4 residues before the CDR3 does, and the rest of the CDR3 is filled in from the germline J gene. Study-level results: Sharing of TCR sequences between patients (possibly for HLA-related reasons) was less clear than in mice. For lesional scalp, especially alopecia totalis/universalis, clonality was higher than in normal scalp. Normal skin's resident alphabeta T cells are sequenced alongside lesional scalp T cells.

The CDR3 is made up of 14 amino acids. Trimming cost V 3 bases and J 3 bases; bases outside gene matches: 2. CDR1 and CDR2 (germline): NNHDY, SYVADS. The specimen sequenced was lesional skin. The genes are TRBV13-3 and TRBJ2-3; 9 bases map to TRBD1. This clonotype was sampled from a C3H/HeJ mouse with alopecia areata. As its MHC haplotype, the strain has H2-k. The CDR3 DNA, read in part, is TGTGCCAGCAGTGGGGACAGGGAGGCAGAA. This translates into CASSGDREAE. The entire CDR3 protein is CASSGDREAETLYF.